These 10 T cell receptor beta chains came from one sample sequenced in a study of blood T cells in healthy people across ages. The use of a sample-barcoded 5' primer and a J-beta primer mix characterized a second PCR of about 6 to 11 cycles. TCRdb fed the 5' RACE reads into MiXCR, producing one record per CDR3 protein. This table holds 750,000 to 850,000 distinct CDR3 sequences, 20% to 25% found once. The same data also contributed to another study, on T cells of mothers and their children.

The sample was blood. The receptor set was obtained from a boy aged 5-17 years in good health.

V and J are TRBV4-2 and TRBJ2-6; 9 nucleotides align to TRBD1. Germline V gives CDR1 LGHNA, CDR2 YNFKEQ. CDR3 length: 19 residues. Germline trimming cut 4 bases from V and 0 bases from J; bases unmatched to any gene: 10. CDR3 in DNA: TGTGCCAGCAGCCTAACGGGGACAGGGACCAACTCTGGGGCCAACGTCCTGACTTTC. It codes for CASSLTGTGTNSGANVLTF.

The chain is built from TRBV9 and TRBJ2-7; no reliable D call. The CDR3 runs 15 residues. Germline assignment: CDR1 SGDLS and CDR2 YYNGEE. The V gene lost 0 bases and the J gene lost 5 bases, with 15 bases spanning the gap. CDR3 coding DNA: TGTGCCAGCAGCGTAGAAGGGAAGGGAAATAACGAGCAGTACTTC. Translated: CASSVEGKGNNEQYF.

In DNA form, the CDR3 reads TGCGCCAGCAGCCAAGGCGGGACTAGTATAGATGAGCAGTTCTTC. Translated: CASSQGGTSIDEQFF. The chain carries TRBV4-3 and TRBJ2-1; 8 nucleotides agree with TRBD2. Trimming cost V 1 base and J 8 bases; bases outside gene matches: 7. From germline, CDR1 is LGHNA and CDR2 YSLEER. The CDR3 sequence is 15 residues long.

The chain has TRBV6-2 or TRBV6-3 and TRBJ2-7; no definite D call. The germline V gene has CDR1 MNHEY and CDR2 SVGEGT. The CDR3 sequence is 14 residues long. The V gene lost 4 bases and the J gene lost 5 bases, with 15 bases spanning the gap. For the CDR3, the DNA is TGTGCCAGCAGTTTAGACGCCTTCGGCGACGAGCAGTACTTC. Protein product: CASSLDAFGDEQYF.

This clonotype was seen many times. In nucleotides, the CDR3 is TGTGCCAGCAGCCCAATGGGACAGGGAGAGGCCAACGTCCTGACTTTC. Protein sequence: CASSPMGQGEANVLTF. The chain is built from TRBV7-9 and TRBJ2-6; 9 bases fit TRBD1. The CDR3 loop spans 16 amino acids. Germline V gene data show CDR1 as SEHNR and CDR2 as FQNEAQ (reference sequence). Trimming cost V 5 bases and J 6 bases; bases outside gene matches: 8.

The V call is TRBV28, the J call TRBJ1-5, with D tentatively TRBD1 (5 bases). The CDR3 totals 16 residues. Germline-derived CDR1 and CDR2 are MDHEN and SYDVKM. V dropped 4 bases and J dropped 5 bases, with 18 bases sitting between them. The CDR3 here is CASSSPEGAYYQPQHF. CDR3 in DNA: TGTGCCAGCAGTTCCCCAGAAGGGGCCTATTATCAGCCCCAGCATTTT.

Only a few counts were recorded for this clonotype. J is TRBJ1-4 and V is TRBV13, with unresolved D. The CDR3 loop spans 13 amino acids. Germline V gene sequence: CDR1 PRHDT, CDR2 FYEKMQ (reference sequence). Trimming shortened V by 4 bases and J by 4 bases, and 7 bases separated the two germline ends. The DNA of the CDR3 is TGTGCCAGCAGCTCTACAAGTAATGAAAAACTGTTTTTT. Translated, it gives CASSSTSNEKLFF.

V gene TRBV27 combines with J gene TRBJ2-1; D remains unclear. Trimming removed 8 bases at V and 0 bases at J, with 20 bases between. The CDR3 length is 17 residues. Germline lookup yields CDR1 MNHEY and CDR2 SMNVEV (reference sequence). CDR3 loop: CASGTGDRRSSYNEQFF. CDR3 DNA: TGTGCCAGCGGAACCGGCGACCGGAGAAGCTCCTACAATGAGCAGTTCTTC.

J is TRBJ2-7 and V is TRBV7-9; no definite D call. Per germline, CDR1 SEHNR and CDR2 FQNEAQ (reference sequence). The CDR3 spans 14 residues. V dropped 1 base and J dropped 5 bases, with 12 bases sitting between them. The CDR3 here is CASSLERTIDEQYF. Written as DNA, the CDR3 is TGTGCCAGCAGCTTAGAAAGAACCATCGACGAGCAGTACTTC.

The chain links TRBV9 to TRBJ2-7, with 7 bases identical to TRBD2. The CDR3 consists of 18 residues. V lost 0 bases, J lost 2 bases, and 14 bases stayed unmatched. Germline V gives CDR1 SGDLS, CDR2 YYNGEE. This chain's CDR3 is CASSVEGRPGTTPYEQYF. The CDR3 region has the DNA TGTGCCAGCAGCGTAGAGGGACGGCCCGGGACTACCCCCTACGAGCAGTACTTC.